This TCR beta chain was identified during a study of cytomegalovirus exposure and HLA in healthy donors. This clone was observed a handful of times. Germline CDR1 is SGHNT and CDR2 is YENEEA. V was pared by 4 bases and J by 7 bases, with 16 bases between. The CDR3 sequence is 15 residues long. The PCR was carried out with 60 Vbeta primers and 13 Jbeta primers. TCRdb's table, derived via immunoSEQ multiplex PCR, lists solely in-frame clones and lacks some. The repertoire has over 70,000 clones, about 80% of them found once; the top ten carry 1.4%. The chain is built from TRBV11-3 and TRBJ2-2; possibly TRBD1 for D (7 bases). The receptor comes from a male donor in good health and CMV-seronegative. The sequenced sample was PBMCs. The CDR3, as DNA: TGTGCCAGCAGCTCTCCGACAGGGAGGAACGGGGAGCTGTTTTTT. Translation gives CASSSPTGRNGELFF.